This is a list of T cell receptor beta chains from one sample in a study of blood T cell repertoires in COVID-19. Sequencing used immunoSEQ multiplex PCR; TCRdb keeps in-frame clones, though not all of them. Of about 190,000 clones listed, roughly 90% are singletons. Sequencing input: peripheral blood. These receptors all stem from a man between 50 and 59 years old with acute or convalescent COVID-19. The CDR3 runs from the conserved cysteine through the conserved F or W. A D gene is named only where the DNA matches it firmly. Clone size appears in some rows only: once, few, many, or a class for an expanded clone.

J: TRBJ2-3
size: .
D: TRBD2
V: TRBV10-3
CDR3: CAISFSGGSTDTQYF
DNA: TGTGCCATCAGCTTTAGCGGGGGGAGCACAGATACGCAGTATTTT

J: TRBJ1-1
size: .
D: .
V: TRBV5-4
CDR3: CASSLSRGWNTEAFF
DNA: TGTGCCAGCAGCCTTTCCCGGGGTTGGAACACTGAAGCTTTCTTT

J: TRBJ1-5
size: .
D: .
V: TRBV21-1
CDR3: CASSPHDGGWNQPQHF
DNA: TGTGCCAGCAGCCCCCACGACGGGGGATGGAATCAGCCCCAGCATTTT

J: TRBJ2-3
size: .
D: .
V: TRBV30
CDR3: CAWSVGQRDTDTQYF
DNA: TGTGCCTGGAGTGTAGGACAGAGAGACACAGATACGCAGTATTTT

J: TRBJ1-2
size: .
D: .
V: TRBV12-3/TRBV12-4
CDR3: CASTDSSYGYTF
DNA: TGTGCCAGCACTGACTCTAGCTATGGCTACACCTTC

J: TRBJ2-5
size: few
D: TRBD1
V: TRBV9
CDR3: CASSPGTVGETQYF
DNA: TGTGCCAGCAGCCCAGGGACAGTCGGGGAGACCCAGTACTTC

J: TRBJ1-1
size: .
D: TRBD1
V: TRBV4-3
CDR3: CASSHLNRGSGTEAFF
DNA: TGCGCCAGCAGCCATCTCAACAGGGGATCGGGCACTGAAGCTTTCTTT

J: TRBJ1-2
size: .
D: TRBD1
V: TRBV10-3
CDR3: CAISETGTVFGYTF
DNA: TGTGCCATCAGTGAGACAGGGACAGTTTTTGGCTACACCTTC

J: TRBJ1-3
size: .
D: TRBD1
V: TRBV2
CDR3: CASSRGQAPGTIYF
DNA: TGTGCCAGCAGCCGGGGACAGGCGCCGGGGACCATATATTTT

J: TRBJ1-5
size: .
D: .
V: TRBV5-1
CDR3: CASSLGLRSNQPQHF
DNA: TGCGCCAGCAGCTTGGGGCTGAGGAGCAATCAGCCCCAGCATTTT

J: TRBJ1-5
size: once
D: .
V: TRBV7-2
CDR3: CASSLVVRGGNQPQHF
DNA: TGTGCCAGCAGCTTAGTAGTCAGGGGAGGCAATCAGCCCCAGCATTTT

J: TRBJ1-3
size: .
D: .
V: TRBV6-5
CDR3: CASNPTARGNTIYF
DNA: TGTGCCAGCAACCCCACGGCGAGGGGAAACACCATATATTTT

J: TRBJ2-1
size: .
D: TRBD2
V: TRBV19
CDR3: CASSIGKLAGPNNEQFF
DNA: TGTGCCAGTAGTATAGGAAAACTAGCGGGGCCAAACAATGAGCAGTTCTTC

J: TRBJ2-2
size: .
D: TRBD2
V: TRBV29-1
CDR3: CSVDREGYGELFF
DNA: TGCAGCGTTGACAGGGAGGGTTACGGGGAGCTGTTTTTT

J: TRBJ1-2
size: few
D: TRBD1
V: TRBV7-9
CDR3: CASSLAQGDYGYTF
DNA: TGTGCCAGCAGCTTAGCTCAGGGGGATTATGGCTACACCTTC

J: TRBJ1-5
size: .
D: .
V: TRBV5-8
CDR3: CASSLDRGIQPQHF
DNA: TGTGCCAGCAGCTTGGATCGGGGTATCCAGCCCCAGCATTTT

J: TRBJ1-5
size: .
D: .
V: TRBV6-2/TRBV6-3
CDR3: CASSYSVEGGGQPQHF
DNA: TGTGCCAGCAGTTACTCAGTCGAGGGCGGCGGTCAGCCCCAGCATTTT

J: TRBJ2-2
size: .
D: .
V: TRBV28
CDR3: CATRRAGTGELFF
DNA: TGTGCCACCCGGAGGGCTGGCACCGGGGAGCTGTTTTTT

J: TRBJ1-2
size: .
D: .
V: TRBV24-1
CDR3: CATSDPPSGALYEYDYGYTF
DNA: TGTGCCACCAGTGATCCCCCGTCAGGGGCTTTATACGAATATGACTATGGCTACACCTTC

J: TRBJ1-6
size: .
D: TRBD1
V: TRBV18
CDR3: CASSPGTGTLSPLHF
DNA: TGTGCCAGCTCCCCTGGGACAGGGACATTATCACCCCTCCACTTT

J: TRBJ2-7
size: .
D: TRBD2
V: TRBV2
CDR3: CAIRASGYEQYF
DNA: TGTGCCATCCGGGCTAGCGGATACGAGCAGTACTTC

J: TRBJ2-1
size: .
D: TRBD2
V: TRBV7-2
CDR3: CASSLGLARVESEQFF
DNA: TGTGCCAGCAGCTTAGGACTAGCGAGAGTAGAGAGTGAGCAGTTCTTC

J: TRBJ2-5
size: .
D: TRBD2
V: TRBV6-2/TRBV6-3
CDR3: CASRPPLAGGPETQYF
DNA: TGTGCCAGCAGACCTCCACTAGCGGGGGGGCCGGAGACCCAGTACTTC

J: TRBJ2-7
size: .
D: .
V: TRBV9
CDR3: CASSAGGSGSYEQYF
DNA: TGTGCCAGCAGCGCCGGTGGGTCGGGGTCCTACGAGCAGTACTTC

J: TRBJ1-5
size: .
D: .
V: TRBV24-1
CDR3: CATSDTTRGPNQPQHF
DNA: TGTGCCACCAGTGACACCACAAGGGGTCCGAATCAGCCCCAGCATTTT

J: TRBJ2-7
size: .
D: TRBD2
V: TRBV7-9
CDR3: CASSRKSARAGGALGEQYF
DNA: TGTGCCAGCAGCCGCAAAAGCGCCCGTGCGGGAGGCGCCTTAGGCGAGCAGTACTTC

J: TRBJ1-2
size: .
D: TRBD1
V: TRBV5-5
CDR3: CASSFHRGENYGYTF
DNA: TGTGCCAGCAGTTTCCACAGGGGGGAAAACTATGGCTACACCTTC

J: TRBJ2-5
size: .
D: TRBD2
V: TRBV7-9
CDR3: CASSKLAGGETQYF
DNA: TGTGCCAGCAGCAAACTAGCGGGGGGAGAGACCCAGTACTTC

J: TRBJ1-6
size: .
D: .
V: TRBV12-3/TRBV12-4
CDR3: CASSWDTNSPLHF
DNA: TGTGCCAGCAGCTGGGACACGAATTCACCCCTCCACTTT

J: TRBJ1-3
size: .
D: .
V: TRBV6-2/TRBV6-3
CDR3: CASSYGGRVPGNTIYF
DNA: TGTGCCAGCAGTTACGGAGGGCGGGTACCTGGAAACACCATATATTTT

J: TRBJ2-1
size: .
D: .
V: TRBV11-2
CDR3: CASSLNSNEQFF
DNA: TGTGCCAGCAGCTTGAACAGCAATGAGCAGTTCTTC

J: TRBJ1-2
size: .
D: TRBD1
V: TRBV6-5
CDR3: CASRRQGTASGYTF
DNA: TGTGCCAGCAGGAGACAGGGGACCGCAAGTGGCTACACCTTC

J: TRBJ1-5
size: .
D: TRBD1
V: TRBV5-3
CDR3: CARSCGQGKLGQPQHF
DNA: TGTGCCAGAAGCTGCGGACAGGGGAAGTTGGGCCAGCCCCAGCATTTT

J: TRBJ2-5
size: .
D: .
V: TRBV28
CDR3: CASSLGRGKTQYF
DNA: TGTGCCAGCAGTTTAGGTAGGGGGAAGACCCAGTACTTC

J: TRBJ1-6
size: .
D: .
V: TRBV7-2
CDR3: CASSIDTPDNSPLHF
DNA: TGTGCCAGCAGCATAGACACCCCCGATAATTCACCCCTCCACTTT

J: TRBJ1-5
size: .
D: TRBD1
V: TRBV5-8
CDR3: CASSLYRGSNQPQHF
DNA: TGTGCCAGCAGCTTGTACAGGGGTAGCAATCAGCCCCAGCATTTT